These T cell receptor beta chains were read from a single sample in a study of cytomegalovirus exposure and HLA in healthy donors. This table comes from immunoSEQ multiplex PCR, and its TCRdb copy is limited to in-frame clones, with some not included. The sample lists roughly 130,000 clones; under 70% were seen once. Sequenced input: PBMCs. The receptors stem from an older woman in good health and CMV-seronegative. Both conserved end residues are part of each CDR3. Fields, in order: clone size, J gene, D gene, V gene, CDR3 DNA, CDR3 protein. D genes are given only for firm matches. Not all rows give a size; the values are once, few, many and, for expanded clones, a class.

size: few; J: TRBJ2-1; D: .; V: TRBV6-4; DNA: TGTGCCAGCAGTGACTCTGACGGCCCGGGAGAGCAGTTCTTC; CDR3: CASSDSDGPGEQFF
size: once; J: TRBJ2-3; D: TRBD1; V: TRBV7-3; DNA: TGTGCCAGCAGCTCCGCCGCGGACAGGGGCTATACGCAGTATTTT; CDR3: CASSSAADRGYTQYF
size: few; J: TRBJ2-7; D: .; V: TRBV6-6; DNA: TGTGCCAGCAGTGGCTCATTGGACATTAGGAACTTC; CDR3: CASSGSLDIRNF
size: few; J: TRBJ1-6; D: .; V: TRBV19; DNA: TGTGCCAGTAGTTTCCGGGATCCGACCAATTCACCCCTCCACTTT; CDR3: CASSFRDPTNSPLHF
size: .; J: TRBJ2-2; D: TRBD1; V: TRBV19; DNA: TGTGCCAGTAGTATCGGGCCCTGGGGACAGGGAAACACCGGGGAGCTGTTTTTT; CDR3: CASSIGPWGQGNTGELFF
size: .; J: TRBJ2-1; D: .; V: TRBV7-3; DNA: TGTGCCAGCAGCTTAGGCGACAGCTCCTACAATGAGCAGTTCTTC; CDR3: CASSLGDSSYNEQFF
size: .; J: TRBJ2-7; D: .; V: TRBV6-6; DNA: TGTGCCAGCAGTCGGTCCCACGAGGGCTCCTACGAGCAGTACTTC; CDR3: CASSRSHEGSYEQYF
size: .; J: TRBJ1-1; D: TRBD1; V: TRBV18; DNA: TGTGCCAGCTCCTGGGACAGAAACACTGAAGCTTTCTTT; CDR3: CASSWDRNTEAFF
size: .; J: TRBJ1-2; D: .; V: TRBV2; DNA: TGTGCCAGCAGCCCACAGGCATTTTTCGATGGCTACACCTTC; CDR3: CASSPQAFFDGYTF
size: .; J: TRBJ2-5; D: .; V: TRBV5-4; DNA: TGTGCCAGCAGCCGTCCCCAAGAGACCCAGTACTTC; CDR3: CASSRPQETQYF
size: .; J: TRBJ1-1; D: .; V: TRBV28; DNA: TGTGCCAGCCCCCCGAGGGGCGGGAAGAACACTGAAGCTTTCTTT; CDR3: CASPPRGGKNTEAFF
size: .; J: TRBJ2-6; D: TRBD2; V: TRBV27; DNA: TGTGCCTGTCGGACGGGGGGCTCTGGGGCCAACGTCCTGACTTTC; CDR3: CACRTGGSGANVLTF
size: .; J: TRBJ2-7; D: TRBD1; V: TRBV5-1; DNA: TGCGCCAGCAGCCCTTCGGGCGGACAGGGGGTGCACGAGCAGTACTTC; CDR3: CASSPSGGQGVHEQYF
size: .; J: TRBJ2-7; D: TRBD1; V: TRBV7-8; DNA: TGTGCCAGCAGCTCCCGGGACAGGTCCGAGCAGTACTTC; CDR3: CASSSRDRSEQYF
size: .; J: TRBJ1-6; D: .; V: TRBV12-5; DNA: TGTGCTAGTGGTTTGGATCAGGGAACCCTCCACTTT; CDR3: CASGLDQGTLHF
size: few; J: TRBJ2-3; D: .; V: TRBV5-1; DNA: TGCGCCAGCAGTCCCGCCCCGTCCGGAGATACGCAGTATTTT; CDR3: CASSPAPSGDTQYF
size: .; J: TRBJ1-2; D: .; V: TRBV4-3; DNA: TGCGCCAGCAGCCAAAACCTTTGGGGGGGCTATGGCTACACCTTC; CDR3: CASSQNLWGGYGYTF
size: .; J: TRBJ2-2; D: .; V: TRBV5-1; DNA: TGCGCCAGCTCCTTGGTCGGGACCGGGGAGCTGTTTTTT; CDR3: CASSLVGTGELFF
size: .; J: TRBJ1-1; D: .; V: TRBV19; DNA: TGTGCCAGTAGCTCCACACTAAGAGCTTTCTTT; CDR3: CASSSTLRAFF
size: .; J: TRBJ2-5; D: .; V: TRBV4-3; DNA: TGCGCCAGCAGCCCGGGGTGGCCCCAAGAGACCCAGTACTTC; CDR3: CASSPGWPQETQYF
size: .; J: TRBJ1-5; D: TRBD1; V: TRBV7-8; DNA: TGTGCCAGCAGCCCCCGGACAGGGGTTGGGGGTCAGCCCCAGCATTTT; CDR3: CASSPRTGVGGQPQHF
size: .; J: TRBJ2-7; D: TRBD2; V: TRBV9; DNA: TGTGCCAGCAGCGTAGGGGGTAGCGGGGGCTACGAGCAGTACTTC; CDR3: CASSVGGSGGYEQYF
size: .; J: TRBJ2-3; D: .; V: TRBV29-1; DNA: TGCAGCGTTAAGGTCGGGACAGATACGCAGTATTTT; CDR3: CSVKVGTDTQYF
size: few; J: TRBJ2-7; D: TRBD2; V: TRBV7-9; DNA: TGTTCCAGCAGCCCCTTGGCGGGAGGGGTCTACGAGCAGTACTTC; CDR3: CSSSPLAGGVYEQYF
size: few; J: TRBJ2-1; D: TRBD2; V: TRBV6-5; DNA: TGTGCCAGCAGTGAAGCGGGGAGAAATGAGCAGTTCTTC; CDR3: CASSEAGRNEQFF
size: .; J: TRBJ2-2; D: .; V: TRBV6-1; DNA: TGTGCCAGCAGTGCGTCGACGACAGGAGTGAACACCGGGGAGCTGTTTTTT; CDR3: CASSASTTGVNTGELFF
size: once; J: TRBJ2-5; D: TRBD2; V: TRBV2; DNA: TGTGCCAGCGCCGGACTAGGAGAGACCCAGTACTTC; CDR3: CASAGLGETQYF
size: .; J: TRBJ1-4; D: TRBD1; V: TRBV19; DNA: TGTGCCAGTAGGTTCGGGACAGGGTATGAAAAACTGTTTTTT; CDR3: CASRFGTGYEKLFF
size: .; J: TRBJ2-3; D: TRBD1; V: TRBV20-1; DNA: TGCAGTGCTAACAGGGGAGATACGCAGTATTTT; CDR3: CSANRGDTQYF
size: few; J: TRBJ2-1; D: .; V: TRBV7-8; DNA: TGTGCCAGCAGCTTAGCGCCGGTACTCTACAATGAGCAGTTCTTC; CDR3: CASSLAPVLYNEQFF
size: few; J: TRBJ2-2; D: TRBD2; V: TRBV19; DNA: TGTGCCACAACCTACCAGCGGGGGCAGCTTTTCACCGGGGAGCTGTTTTTT; CDR3: CATTYQRGQLFTGELFF
size: .; J: TRBJ1-3; D: .; V: TRBV19; DNA: TGTGCCAGTAGTATACGCCAGCTAGGCAGCCGCTCTGGAAACACCATATATTTT; CDR3: CASSIRQLGSRSGNTIYF
size: .; J: TRBJ2-5; D: TRBD2; V: TRBV5-1; DNA: TGCGCCAGCAGCTTAGGCGGGAGGGCCGTGGAGGAGACCCAGTACTTC; CDR3: CASSLGGRAVEETQYF
size: .; J: TRBJ1-1; D: .; V: TRBV28; DNA: TGTGCCAGCACCATTGGCCAGGGGTTGAACACTGAAGCTTTCTTT; CDR3: CASTIGQGLNTEAFF
size: .; J: TRBJ2-7; D: TRBD1; V: TRBV29-1; DNA: TGCAGCGCCTCCGGGACAGGGGTACACGAGCAGTACTTC; CDR3: CSASGTGVHEQYF
size: .; J: TRBJ2-3; D: TRBD2; V: TRBV5-6; DNA: TGTGCCAGCAGCTTGGATCGGACTAGCGGGGATACGCAGTATTTT; CDR3: CASSLDRTSGDTQYF
size: .; J: TRBJ2-2; D: .; V: TRBV11-2; DNA: TGTGCCAGCAGCTTACTAGCGTCCGCGAACACCGGGGAGCTGTTTTTT; CDR3: CASSLLASANTGELFF
size: .; J: TRBJ2-7; D: .; V: TRBV19; DNA: TGTGCCAGTAGTCTGATGGCTAGCTCCTACGAGCAGTACTTC; CDR3: CASSLMASSYEQYF
size: .; J: TRBJ1-2; D: .; V: TRBV25-1; DNA: TGTGCCAGCTGTCCGCCCGGGGGTGACTATGGCTACACCTTC; CDR3: CASCPPGGDYGYTF
size: .; J: TRBJ2-1; D: TRBD1; V: TRBV28; DNA: TGTGCCAGCAGCCCCCCCGGGACAGGGTCCAATGAGCAGTTCTTC; CDR3: CASSPPGTGSNEQFF
size: .; J: TRBJ1-5; D: .; V: TRBV7-9; DNA: TGTGCCAGCAGTTCTTTTGGCTCAGGGAATAGCAATCAGCCCCAGCATTTT; CDR3: CASSSFGSGNSNQPQHF
size: few; J: TRBJ1-3; D: .; V: TRBV7-9; DNA: TGTGCCAGCAGTTTTCACAGGCTCTCTGGAAACACCATATATTTT; CDR3: CASSFHRLSGNTIYF
size: .; J: TRBJ2-1; D: TRBD2; V: TRBV5-4; DNA: TGTGCCAGCAGCTTGGGGGGACTAGCGGAAGGCCATGAGCAGTTCTTC; CDR3: CASSLGGLAEGHEQFF
size: .; J: TRBJ1-2; D: TRBD1; V: TRBV9; DNA: TGTGCCAGCAGCGTAGCTACGGGACAGAGCGCTGAGGGCTACACCTTC; CDR3: CASSVATGQSAEGYTF
size: .; J: TRBJ1-1; D: TRBD1; V: TRBV7-9; DNA: TGTGCCAGCAGCCTCGGACAGGGGTTCACTGAAGCTTTCTTT; CDR3: CASSLGQGFTEAFF
size: few; J: TRBJ1-4; D: TRBD1; V: TRBV4-1; DNA: TGCGCCAGCAGCCGGGGAGACAGGGGGCCTCATGAAAAACTGTTTTTT; CDR3: CASSRGDRGPHEKLFF
size: .; J: TRBJ2-5; D: .; V: TRBV5-1; DNA: TGCGCCAGCAGCTTGCGGCAAGAGACCCAGTACTTC; CDR3: CASSLRQETQYF
size: .; J: TRBJ2-5; D: TRBD2; V: TRBV7-9; DNA: TGTGCCAGCAGCCCCCCTCGGCTAGCGGGAGGACAGGAGACCCAGTACTTC; CDR3: CASSPPRLAGGQETQYF
size: .; J: TRBJ2-5; D: .; V: TRBV7-7; DNA: TGTGCCAGCAGCCAAGGCAGGGGTCAAGAGACCCAGTACTTC; CDR3: CASSQGRGQETQYF
size: .; J: TRBJ1-1; D: TRBD1; V: TRBV19; DNA: TGTGCCAGTAGGAGTCAGGGGGGCACTGAAGCTTTCTTT; CDR3: CASRSQGGTEAFF
size: few; J: TRBJ1-1; D: TRBD1; V: TRBV10-3; DNA: TGTGCCATCAGCTCAGGGGGTAGGGCTGAAGCTTTCTTT; CDR3: CAISSGGRAEAFF
size: .; J: TRBJ2-1; D: TRBD2; V: TRBV7-2; DNA: TGTGCCAGCAGCTCGGGACTAGCGGCCAATGAGCAGTTCTTC; CDR3: CASSSGLAANEQFF